This TCR beta chain was identified in a study of TIL therapy for anti-PD-1-resistant metastatic lung cancer. Described time point: pre-treatment sample, taken before nivolumab and TIL therapy. The libraries were made with immunoSEQ v3. Each library reached about 2 million read pairs, or 5-6 million at deep level. Assay used: immunoSEQ multiplex PCR; TCRdb lists only in-frame clones, some missing. The top ten clones hold 5% of a sample with approximately 47,000 clones, 86% of them seen once. The source was blood, collected at baseline. This clonotype was obtained from a person between 25 and 80 years old with non-small cell lung cancer.

The CDR3 DNA follows: TGCGCCAGCAGCTTGGTAGGGCTAGCGGGAGCCTACGAGCAGTACTTC. Translated: CASSLVGLAGAYEQYF. This chain links TRBV5-1 with TRBJ2-7; 10 bases align to TRBD2. This CDR3 is built from 16 residues. Trimming cost V 0 bases and J 2 bases; bases outside gene matches: 5. In germline, CDR1 is SGHRS, CDR2 YFSETQ.